This T cell receptor beta chain was sequenced during a study of cytomegalovirus exposure and HLA in healthy donors. This clone has more than one count but fewer than ten. The CDR3 is made up of 13 amino acids. Deletions cut 5 bases from V and 7 bases from J, with 12 bases between. Germline CDR1 and CDR2: SGHAT and FQNNGV. PCR primers comprised 60 Vbeta and 13 Jbeta primers. Repertoires were generated with immunoSEQ multiplex PCR, while TCRdb's copy carries only in-frame clones and drops some. The table shows about 150,000 clones, with approximately 83% occurring only once. The sequence was obtained from a male donor in good health and CMV-seronegative. V and J are TRBV11-2 and TRBJ1-5, with D perhaps TRBD1 (5 bases). The sequencing sample was made of PBMCs. The CDR3 DNA sequence: TGTGCCAGCAGCCTGATTCGGGGGCAGCCCCAGCATTTT. Amino acids: CASSLIRGQPQHF.